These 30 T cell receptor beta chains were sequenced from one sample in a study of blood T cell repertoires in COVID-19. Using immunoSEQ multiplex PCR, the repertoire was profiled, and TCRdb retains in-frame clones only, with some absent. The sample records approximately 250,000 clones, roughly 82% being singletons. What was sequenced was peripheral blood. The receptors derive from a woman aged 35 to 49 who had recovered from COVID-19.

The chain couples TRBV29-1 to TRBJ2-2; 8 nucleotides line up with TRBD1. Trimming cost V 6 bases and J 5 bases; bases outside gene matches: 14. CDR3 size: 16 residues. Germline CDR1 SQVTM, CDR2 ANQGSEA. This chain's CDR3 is CSVVGGQGASTGELFF. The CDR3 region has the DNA TGCAGCGTCGTGGGTGGGCAGGGGGCGAGTACCGGGGAGCTGTTTTTT.

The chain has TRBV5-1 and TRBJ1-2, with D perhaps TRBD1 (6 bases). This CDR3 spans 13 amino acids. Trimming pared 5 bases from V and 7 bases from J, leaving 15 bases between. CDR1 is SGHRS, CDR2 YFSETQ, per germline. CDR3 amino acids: CASRYRVEAGYTF. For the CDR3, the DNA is TGCGCCAGCAGGTACAGGGTTGAAGCTGGCTACACCTTC.

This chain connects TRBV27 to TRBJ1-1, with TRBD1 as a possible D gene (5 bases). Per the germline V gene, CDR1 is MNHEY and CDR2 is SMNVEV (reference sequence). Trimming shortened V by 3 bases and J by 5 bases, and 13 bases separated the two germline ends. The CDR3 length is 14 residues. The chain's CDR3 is CASSFGGRGTEAFF. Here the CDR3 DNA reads TGTGCCAGCAGTTTCGGTGGACGGGGGACTGAAGCTTTCTTT.

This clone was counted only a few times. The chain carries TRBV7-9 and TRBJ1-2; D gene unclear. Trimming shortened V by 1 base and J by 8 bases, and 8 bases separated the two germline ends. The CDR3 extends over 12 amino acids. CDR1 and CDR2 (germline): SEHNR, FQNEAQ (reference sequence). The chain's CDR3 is CASSLVLSGYTF. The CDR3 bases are TGTGCCAGCAGCTTAGTTTTAAGCGGCTACACCTTC.

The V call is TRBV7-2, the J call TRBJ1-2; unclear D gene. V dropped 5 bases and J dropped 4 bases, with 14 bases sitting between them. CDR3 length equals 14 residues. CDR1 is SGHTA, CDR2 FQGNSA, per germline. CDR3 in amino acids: CASSLDTETYGYTF. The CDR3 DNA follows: TGTGCCAGCAGCCTAGATACAGAGACCTATGGCTACACCTTC.

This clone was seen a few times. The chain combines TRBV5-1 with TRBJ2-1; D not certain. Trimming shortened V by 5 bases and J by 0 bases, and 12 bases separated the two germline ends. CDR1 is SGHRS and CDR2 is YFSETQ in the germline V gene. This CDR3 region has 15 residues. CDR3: CASRTTGSSYNEQFF. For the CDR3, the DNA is TGCGCCAGCAGGACGACGGGTAGCTCCTACAATGAGCAGTTCTTC.

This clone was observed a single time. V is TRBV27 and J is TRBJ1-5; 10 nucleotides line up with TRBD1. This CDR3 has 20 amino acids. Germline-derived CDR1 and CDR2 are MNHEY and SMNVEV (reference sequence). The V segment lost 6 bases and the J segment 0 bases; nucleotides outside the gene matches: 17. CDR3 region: CASRRTGGSFASNSNQPQHF. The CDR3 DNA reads TGTGCCAGCAGACGGACAGGGGGGAGCTTTGCTTCCAATAGCAATCAGCCCCAGCATTTT.

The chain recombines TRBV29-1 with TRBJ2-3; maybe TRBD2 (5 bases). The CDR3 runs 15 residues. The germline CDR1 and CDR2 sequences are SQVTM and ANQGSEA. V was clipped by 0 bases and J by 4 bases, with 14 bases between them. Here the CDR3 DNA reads TGCAGCGTTGAAGATTCGGGGAATTGGGCAGATACGCAGTATTTT. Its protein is CSVEDSGNWADTQYF.

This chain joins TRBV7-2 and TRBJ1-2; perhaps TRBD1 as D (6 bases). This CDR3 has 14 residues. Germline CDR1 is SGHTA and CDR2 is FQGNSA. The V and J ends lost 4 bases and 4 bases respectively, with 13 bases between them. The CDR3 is CASSWGGARYGYTF. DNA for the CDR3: TGTGCCAGCAGCTGGGGGGGGGCACGCTATGGCTACACCTTC.

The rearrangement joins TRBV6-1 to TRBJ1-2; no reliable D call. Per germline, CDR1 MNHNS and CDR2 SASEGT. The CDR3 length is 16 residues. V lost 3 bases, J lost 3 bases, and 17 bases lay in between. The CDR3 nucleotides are TGTGCCAGCAGTGATATATGGACTGGCTTGGACTATGGCTACACCTTC. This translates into CASSDIWTGLDYGYTF.

CDR3 region: CASSRDRGRTGELFF. The DNA for the CDR3 is TGTGCCAGCAGTCGGGACAGGGGGCGGACCGGGGAGCTGTTTTTT. The rearrangement joins TRBV2 to TRBJ2-2; TRBD1 aligns across 12 bases. V was pared by 5 bases and J by 5 bases, with 3 bases of the junction left unmatched. Germline-derived CDR1 and CDR2 are SNHLY and FYNNEI. This CDR3 has 15 amino acids.

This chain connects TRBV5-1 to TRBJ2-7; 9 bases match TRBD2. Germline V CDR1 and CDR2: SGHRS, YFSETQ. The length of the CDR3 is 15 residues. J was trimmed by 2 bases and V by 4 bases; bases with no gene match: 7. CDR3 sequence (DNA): TGCGCCAGCAGCGCGCGGCTAGCGGGGACCTACGAGCAGTACTTC. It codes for CASSARLAGTYEQYF.

The CDR3 coding sequence is TGTGCCAGCAGCCCGGGACAGGGCCACGGGGAGCTGTTTTTT. This translates into CASSPGQGHGELFF. The chain is built from TRBV28 and TRBJ2-2; 9 positions agree with TRBD1. Unmatched junction bases numbered 6, after V lost 6 bases and J lost 7 bases. The CDR3 is 14 amino acids. CDR1 and CDR2 (germline): MDHEN, SYDVKM.

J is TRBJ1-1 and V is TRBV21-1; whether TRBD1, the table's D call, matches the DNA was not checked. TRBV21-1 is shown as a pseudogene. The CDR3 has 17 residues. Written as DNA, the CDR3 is TGTGCCAGCAGCAAAGCGCGTCAGGGGGTACGAGCAACTGAAGCTTTCTTT. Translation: CASSKARQGVRATEAFF.

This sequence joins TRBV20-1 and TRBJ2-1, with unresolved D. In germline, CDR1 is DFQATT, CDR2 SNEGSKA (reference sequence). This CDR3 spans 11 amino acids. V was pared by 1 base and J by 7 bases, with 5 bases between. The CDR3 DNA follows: TGCAGTGCTAGAGGCGAGAATGAGCAGTTCTTC. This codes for CSARGENEQFF.

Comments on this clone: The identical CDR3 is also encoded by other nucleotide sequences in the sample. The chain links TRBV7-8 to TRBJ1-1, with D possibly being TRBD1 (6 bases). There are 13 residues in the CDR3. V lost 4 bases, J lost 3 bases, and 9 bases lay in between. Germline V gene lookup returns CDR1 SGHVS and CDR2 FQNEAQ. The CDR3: CASSSQGDTEAFF. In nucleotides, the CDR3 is TGTGCCAGCAGCTCACAGGGAGACACTGAAGCTTTCTTT.

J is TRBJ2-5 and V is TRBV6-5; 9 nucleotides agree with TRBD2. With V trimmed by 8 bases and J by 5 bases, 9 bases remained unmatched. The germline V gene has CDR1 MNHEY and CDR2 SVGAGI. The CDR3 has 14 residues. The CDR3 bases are TGTGCCAGCTCCTGGCGGGGGGGCGGGGAGACCCAGTACTTC. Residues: CASSWRGGGETQYF.

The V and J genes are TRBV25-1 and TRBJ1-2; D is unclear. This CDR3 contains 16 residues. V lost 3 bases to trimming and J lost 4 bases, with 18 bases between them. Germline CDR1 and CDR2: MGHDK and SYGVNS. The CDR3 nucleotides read TGTGCCAGCAGTGACAGATCGGAGGCAGGAGGCTATGGCTACACCTTC. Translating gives CASSDRSEAGGYGYTF.

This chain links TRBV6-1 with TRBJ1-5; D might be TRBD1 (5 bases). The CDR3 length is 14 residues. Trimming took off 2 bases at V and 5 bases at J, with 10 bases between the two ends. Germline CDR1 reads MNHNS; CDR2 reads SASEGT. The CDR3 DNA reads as TGTGCCAGCAGTGAAATGGGGGGGGATCAGCCCCAGCATTTT. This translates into CASSEMGGDQPQHF.

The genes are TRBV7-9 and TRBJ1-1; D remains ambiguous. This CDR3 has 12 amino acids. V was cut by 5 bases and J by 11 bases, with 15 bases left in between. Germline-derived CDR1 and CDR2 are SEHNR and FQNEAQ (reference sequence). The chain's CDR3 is CASSLDGLDAFF. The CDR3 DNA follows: TGTGCCAGCAGCCTCGACGGCCTAGATGCTTTCTTT.

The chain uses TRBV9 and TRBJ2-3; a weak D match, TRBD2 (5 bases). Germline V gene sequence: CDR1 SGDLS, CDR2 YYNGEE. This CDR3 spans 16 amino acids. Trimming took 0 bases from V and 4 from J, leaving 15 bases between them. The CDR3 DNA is TGTGCCAGCAGCGTAGCTGGCCTCGGGAACGCAGATACGCAGTATTTT. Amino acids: CASSVAGLGNADTQYF. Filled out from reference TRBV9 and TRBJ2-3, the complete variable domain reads DSGVTQTPKHLITATGQRVTLRCSPRSGDLSVYWYQQSLDQGLQFLIQYYNGEERAKGNILERFSAQQFPDLHSELNLSSLELGDSALYFCASSVAGLGNADTQYFGPGTRLTVL.

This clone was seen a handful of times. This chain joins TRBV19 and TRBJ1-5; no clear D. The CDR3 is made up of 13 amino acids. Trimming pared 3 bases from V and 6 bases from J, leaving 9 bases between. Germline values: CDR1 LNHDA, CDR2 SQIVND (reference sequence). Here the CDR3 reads CASSIRGAQPQHF. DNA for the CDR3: TGTGCCAGTAGTATCCGGGGTGCTCAGCCCCAGCATTTT.

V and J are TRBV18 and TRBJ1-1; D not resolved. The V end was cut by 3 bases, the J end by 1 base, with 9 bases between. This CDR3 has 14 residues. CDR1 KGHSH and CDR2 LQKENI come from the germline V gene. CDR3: CASSPGQQNTEAFF. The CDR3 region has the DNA TGTGCCAGCTCACCTGGGCAGCAGAACACTGAAGCTTTCTTT.

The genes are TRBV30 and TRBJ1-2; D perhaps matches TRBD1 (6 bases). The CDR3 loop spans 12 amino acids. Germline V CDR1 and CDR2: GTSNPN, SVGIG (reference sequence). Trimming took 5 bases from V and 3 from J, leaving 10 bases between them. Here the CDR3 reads CAWAGQHYGYTF. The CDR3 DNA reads TGTGCCTGGGCAGGACAGCACTATGGCTACACCTTC.

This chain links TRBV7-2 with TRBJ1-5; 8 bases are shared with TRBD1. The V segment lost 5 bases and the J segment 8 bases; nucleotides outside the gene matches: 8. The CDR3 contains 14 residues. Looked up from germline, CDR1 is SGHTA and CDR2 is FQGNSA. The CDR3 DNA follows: TGTGCCAGCAGCCCCGGACAGGGCTGGGAGCCCCAGCATTTT. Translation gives CASSPGQGWEPQHF.

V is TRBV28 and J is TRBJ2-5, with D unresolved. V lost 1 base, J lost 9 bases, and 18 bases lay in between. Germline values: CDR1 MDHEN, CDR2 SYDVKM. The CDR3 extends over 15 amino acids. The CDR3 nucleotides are TGTGCCAGCAGTTTATCGGGTCAGTTATTGATGGCCCAGTACTTC. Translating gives CASSLSGQLLMAQYF.

The CDR3 here is CAIRDREDQPQHF. The CDR3 DNA reads TGTGCCATCAGAGACAGGGAGGATCAGCCCCAGCATTTT. The rearrangement joins TRBV10-3 to TRBJ1-5, with 7 bases aligning to TRBD1. Looked up from germline, CDR1 is ENHRY and CDR2 is SYGVKD. Trimming at V came to 6 bases and at J to 5 bases, leaving 4 bases not matched to a gene. The CDR3 sequence is 13 residues long.

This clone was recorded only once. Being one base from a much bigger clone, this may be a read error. The CDR3 DNA reads as TGTGCCAGCAGTTTGGGGACAGGGGCCGGGGAGCTGTTTTTT. Translation: CASSLGTGAGELFF. The chain combines TRBV7-3 with TRBJ2-2, with 10 bases fitting TRBD1. The ends lost 6 bases at V and 6 bases at J; junction bases unmatched: 4. CDR3 length: 14 amino acids. The germline V gene encodes CDR1 SGHTA and CDR2 FQGTGA. Complete variable domain (other parts from reference TRBV7-3 and TRBJ2-2): GAGVSQTPSNKVTEKGKYVELRCDPISGHTALYWYRQSLGQGPEFLIYFQGTGAADDSGLPNDRFFAVRPEGSVSTLKIQRTERGDSAVYLCASSLGTGAGELFFGEGSRLTVL.

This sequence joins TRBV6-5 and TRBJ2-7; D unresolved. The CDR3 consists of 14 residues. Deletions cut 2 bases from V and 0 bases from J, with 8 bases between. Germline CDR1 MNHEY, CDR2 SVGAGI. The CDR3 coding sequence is TGTGCCAGCAGTTACGAGAGGTTCTCCTACGAGCAGTACTTC. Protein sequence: CASSYERFSYEQYF.

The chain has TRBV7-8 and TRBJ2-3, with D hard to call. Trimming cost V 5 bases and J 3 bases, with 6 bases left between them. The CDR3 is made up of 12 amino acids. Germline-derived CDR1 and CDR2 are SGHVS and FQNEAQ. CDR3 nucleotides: TGTGCCAGCAGCCTACAGACAGATACGCAGTATTTT. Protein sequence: CASSLQTDTQYF.